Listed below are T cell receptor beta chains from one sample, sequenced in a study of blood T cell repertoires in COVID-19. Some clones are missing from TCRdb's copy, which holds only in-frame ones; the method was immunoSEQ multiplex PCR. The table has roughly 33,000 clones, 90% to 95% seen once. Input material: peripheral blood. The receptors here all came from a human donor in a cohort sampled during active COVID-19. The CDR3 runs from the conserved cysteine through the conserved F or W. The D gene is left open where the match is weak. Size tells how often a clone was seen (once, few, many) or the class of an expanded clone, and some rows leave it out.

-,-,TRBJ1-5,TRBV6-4,TGTGCCAGCAGCCAGGATAGCAATCAGCCCCAGCATTTT,CASSQDSNQPQHF
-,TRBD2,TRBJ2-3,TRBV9,TGTGCCAGCAGCGTAGGGGCTAGCGGGGCCAACACAGATACGCAGTATTTT,CASSVGASGANTDTQYF
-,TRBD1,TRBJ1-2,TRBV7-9,TGTGCCAGCAGCTCAGCTAGGGGGCAAGGTGAAGGGGCCTATGGCTACACCTTC,CASSSARGQGEGAYGYTF
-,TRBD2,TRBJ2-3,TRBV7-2,TGTGCCAGCAGCTTAAAGGTCGGGGGACTAGCGGATAGCACAGATACGCAGTATTTT,CASSLKVGGLADSTDTQYF
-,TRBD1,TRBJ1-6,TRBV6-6,TGTGCCAGCAGCAAGGGACAGGGGGCTTATAATTCACCCCTCCACTTT,CASSKGQGAYNSPLHF
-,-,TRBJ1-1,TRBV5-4,TGTGCCAGCAGCACGGGACAGAACACTGAAGCTTTCTTT,CASSTGQNTEAFF
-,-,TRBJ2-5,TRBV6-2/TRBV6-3,TGTGCCAGCACCCCGAGGTACCAAGAGACCCAGTACTTC,CASTPRYQETQYF
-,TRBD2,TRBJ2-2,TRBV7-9,TGTGCCAGCAGCCCAAGACTAGCGGAGAAGAACACCGGGGAGCTGTTTTTT,CASSPRLAEKNTGELFF
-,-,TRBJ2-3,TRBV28,TGTGCCAGCCTACCAAACTTACAGGGCCAAACAAGTTCAGATACGCAGTATTTT,CASLPNLQGQTSSDTQYF
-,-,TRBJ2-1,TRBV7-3,TGTGCCAGCAGCTTATCGGGCAGGGCATCCTACAATGAGCAGTTCTTC,CASSLSGRASYNEQFF
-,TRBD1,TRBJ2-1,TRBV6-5,TGTGCCAGCAGTTACTCGGACAGGGACGGTTACAATGAGCAGTTCTTC,CASSYSDRDGYNEQFF
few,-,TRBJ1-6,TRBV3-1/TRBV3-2,TGTGCCAGCAGCCAAGGGGGCCGCAATTCACCCCTCCACTTT,CASSQGGRNSPLHF
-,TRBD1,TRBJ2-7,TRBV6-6,TGTGCCAGCAGTTACTCGACAGGACAGGGGGTCGAGCAGTACTTC,CASSYSTGQGVEQYF
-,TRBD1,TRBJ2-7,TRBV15,TGTGCCACCAGGTCAGGTTCCGGGACAGGGGTCTACGAGCAGTACTTC,CATRSGSGTGVYEQYF
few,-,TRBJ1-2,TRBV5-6,TGTGCCAGCAACCCTGGAGGGTACTATGGCTACACCTTC,CASNPGGYYGYTF
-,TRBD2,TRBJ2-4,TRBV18,TGTGCCAGCTCACCACCGGCGGGAGTAAACATTCAGTACTTC,CASSPPAGVNIQYF
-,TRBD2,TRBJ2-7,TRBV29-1,TGCAGCGTTGAAGAGCCGACTAGCGCGAGCTCCTACGAGCAGTACTTC,CSVEEPTSASSYEQYF
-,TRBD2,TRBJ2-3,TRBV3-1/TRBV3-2,TGTGCCAGCAGCCAGGCTAGCGGTTATACGCAGTATTTT,CASSQASGYTQYF
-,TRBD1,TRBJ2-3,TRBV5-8,TGTGCCCACAGGGACAGGGCGTCGAGGGGAGCAGATACGCAGTATTTT,CAHRDRASRGADTQYF
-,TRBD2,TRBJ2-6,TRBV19,TGTGCCAGTAGTATAGGGCTAGCGGGAGCTATCTCTGGGGCCAACGTCCTGACTTTC,CASSIGLAGAISGANVLTF
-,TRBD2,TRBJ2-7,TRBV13,TGTGCCAGCAGCGTAGCGGGAGGGTCCTCCTACGAGCAGTACTTC,CASSVAGGSSYEQYF
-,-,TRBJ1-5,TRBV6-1,TGTGCCAGCAGTGAAGCGTGGGGGCCAAGGGGTCAGCCCCAGCATTTT,CASSEAWGPRGQPQHF
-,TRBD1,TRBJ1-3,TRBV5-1,TGCGCCAGCAGCCCAGGGGGCTCTGGAAACACCATATATTTT,CASSPGGSGNTIYF
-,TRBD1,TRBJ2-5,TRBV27,TGTGCCAGCAGTTTATACCCGACAGGGAAAGAGACCCAGTACTTC,CASSLYPTGKETQYF